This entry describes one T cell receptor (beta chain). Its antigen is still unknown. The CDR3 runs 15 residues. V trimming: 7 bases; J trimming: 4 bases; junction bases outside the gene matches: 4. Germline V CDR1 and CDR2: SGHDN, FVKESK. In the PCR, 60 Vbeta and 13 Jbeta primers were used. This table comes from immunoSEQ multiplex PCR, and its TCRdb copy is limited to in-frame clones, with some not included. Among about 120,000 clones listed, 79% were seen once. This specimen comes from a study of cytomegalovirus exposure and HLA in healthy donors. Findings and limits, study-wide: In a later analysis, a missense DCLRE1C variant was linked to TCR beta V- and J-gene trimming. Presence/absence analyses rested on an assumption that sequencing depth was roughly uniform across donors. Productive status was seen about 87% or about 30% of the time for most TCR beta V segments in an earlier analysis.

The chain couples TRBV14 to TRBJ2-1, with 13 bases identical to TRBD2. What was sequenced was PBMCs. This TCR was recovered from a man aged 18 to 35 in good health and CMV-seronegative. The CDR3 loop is CASTPTSGGYNEQFF. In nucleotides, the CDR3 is TGTGCCAGCACCCCGACTAGCGGGGGGTACAATGAGCAGTTCTTC.